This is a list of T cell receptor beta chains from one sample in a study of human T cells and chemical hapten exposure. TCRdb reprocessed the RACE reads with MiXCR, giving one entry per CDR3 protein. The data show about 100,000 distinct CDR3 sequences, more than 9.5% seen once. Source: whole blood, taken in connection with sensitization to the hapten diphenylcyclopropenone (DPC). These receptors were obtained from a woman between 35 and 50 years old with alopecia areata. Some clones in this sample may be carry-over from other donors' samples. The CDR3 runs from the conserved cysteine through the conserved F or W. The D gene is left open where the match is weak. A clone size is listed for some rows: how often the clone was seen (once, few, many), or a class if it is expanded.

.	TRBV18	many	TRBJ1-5	CASSPAQGKSNQPQHF	TGTGCCAGCTCACCAGCGCAGGGGAAGAGCAATCAGCCCCAGCATTTT
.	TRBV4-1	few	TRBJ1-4	CASSQEGITGNEKLFF	TGCGCCAGCAGCCAAGAAGGTATTACGGGAAATGAAAAACTGTTTTTT
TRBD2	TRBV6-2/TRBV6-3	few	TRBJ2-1	CASSTNSGGPTTQQFF	TGTGCCAGCAGTACCAACTCGGGGGGTCCTACAACCCAGCAGTTCTTC
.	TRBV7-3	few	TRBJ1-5	CASSLRRHHWPQHF	TGTGCCAGCAGCTTAAGGCGCCACCATTGGCCCCAGCATTTT
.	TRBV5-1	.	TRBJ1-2	CASSPRYRENYGYTF	TGCGCCAGCAGCCCCCGATACAGGGAAAACTATGGCTACACCTTC
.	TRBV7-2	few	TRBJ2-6	CASSRDSGANVLTF	TGTGCCAGCAGCCGAGACTCTGGGGCCAACGTCCTGACTTTC
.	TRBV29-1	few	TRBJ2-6	CSVVQGRVSGANVLTF	TGCAGCGTTGTCCAGGGAAGAGTCTCTGGGGCCAACGTCCTGACTTTC
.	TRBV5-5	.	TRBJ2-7	CASSFLPGEVGEQYF	TGTGCCAGCAGCTTCCTGCCAGGGGAAGTTGGCGAGCAGTACTTC
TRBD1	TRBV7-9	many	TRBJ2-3	CASSPDRGLTDTQYF	TGTGCCAGCAGCCCAGACAGGGGCCTCACAGATACGCAGTATTTT
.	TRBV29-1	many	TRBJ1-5	CSVGLDGGGNQPQHF	TGCAGCGTTGGGTTGGACGGCGGAGGCAATCAGCCCCAGCATTTT
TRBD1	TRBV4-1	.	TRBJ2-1	CASSQDRGRAPYNEQFF	TGCGCCAGCAGCCAAGATAGGGGGCGGGCCCCCTACAATGAGCAGTTCTTC
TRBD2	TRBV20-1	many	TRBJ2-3	CSARTSGADTQYF	TGCAGTGCCCGGACTAGCGGGGCAGATACGCAGTATTTT
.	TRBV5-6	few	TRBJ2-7	CASSPRIAYEQYF	TGTGCCAGCAGCCCCAGGATAGCCTACGAGCAGTACTTC
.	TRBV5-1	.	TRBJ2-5	CASNLLGVSQETQYF	TGCGCCAGCAACCTCTTAGGGGTATCTCAAGAGACCCAGTACTTC
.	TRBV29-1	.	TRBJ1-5	CSVEKHHSNQPQHF	TGCAGCGTTGAGAAGCACCATAGCAATCAGCCCCAGCATTTT